The rows below give T cell receptor beta chains drawn from one sample of a study of radiation and T cells in renal cell carcinoma. The repertoire was sequenced with immunoSEQ multiplex PCR; TCRdb's copy has only in-frame clones and lacks some. The sample records some 120,000 clones, 75% to 85% being singletons. The sample in question was blood, obtained from a patient whose treatment included radiotherapy and nephrectomy. The source of these receptors is an older woman with renal cell carcinoma. Each CDR3 is given with its conserved first and last residue. A D gene is named only where the DNA matches it firmly. For some rows the clone size is stated as once, few or many, or as a class when expanded; others skip it.

D gene	V gene	clone size	J gene	CDR3 protein	CDR3 DNA
NA	TRBV19	NA	TRBJ1-4	CASSFRWGADNEKLFF	TGTGCCAGTAGTTTCCGGTGGGGCGCCGATAATGAAAAACTGTTTTTT
TRBD1	TRBV5-1	NA	TRBJ1-4	CASTRSGQGGEKLFF	TGCGCCAGCACACGATCCGGACAGGGTGGGGAAAAACTGTTTTTT
NA	TRBV14	NA	TRBJ2-6	CASSQDNSWANVLTF	TGTGCCAGCAGCCAAGATAACTCCTGGGCCAACGTCCTGACTTTC
NA	TRBV28	NA	TRBJ2-1	CASSFPGLLSNEQFF	TGTGCCAGCAGTTTCCCGGGACTTCTAAGCAATGAGCAGTTCTTC
TRBD1	TRBV4-1	NA	TRBJ1-5	CASSLDRGRYQPQHF	TGCGCCAGCAGCCTCGACAGGGGTAGGTATCAGCCCCAGCATTTT
NA	TRBV18	NA	TRBJ2-4	CASSPATVLAKNIQYF	TGTGCCAGCTCACCAGCGACGGTATTAGCCAAAAACATTCAGTACTTC
TRBD2	TRBV9	NA	TRBJ2-3	CASSLSSGRTDTQYF	TGTGCCAGCAGCCTCTCTAGCGGGAGGACAGATACGCAGTATTTT
NA	TRBV19	NA	TRBJ2-3	CASSIVDARDTQYF	TGTGCCAGTAGTATAGTGGACGCGAGGGATACGCAGTATTTT
NA	TRBV7-3	few	TRBJ2-3	CASSLEGTDTDTQYF	TGTGCCAGCAGCTTAGAAGGGACGGACACAGATACGCAGTATTTT
NA	TRBV25-1	NA	TRBJ2-3	CASKGGSPDTQYF	TGTGCCAGCAAGGGGGGCTCGCCAGATACGCAGTATTTT
TRBD1	TRBV5-5	NA	TRBJ1-2	CASSLTRQGFYYGYTF	TGTGCCAGCAGCTTGACTCGACAGGGTTTTTACTATGGCTACACCTTC
NA	TRBV9	few	TRBJ1-2	CASSGRDYGYTF	TGTGCCAGCAGCGGACGGGACTATGGCTACACCTTC
NA	TRBV9	NA	TRBJ1-5	CASSPGQFSNQPQHF	TGTGCCAGCAGCCCCGGACAGTTTAGCAATCAGCCCCAGCATTTT
TRBD1	TRBV2	NA	TRBJ1-2	CASRGQANYGYTF	TGTGCCAGCAGGGGACAGGCCAACTATGGCTACACCTTC
NA	TRBV7-8	NA	TRBJ2-3	CASSTSQGTDTQYF	TGTGCCAGCAGCACCAGCCAGGGTACAGATACGCAGTATTTT
NA	TRBV21-1	NA	TRBJ1-5	CASTPLVTVSNQPQHF	TGTGCCAGCACCCCCCTCGTGACTGTGAGCAATCAGCCCCAGCATTTT
TRBD1	TRBV28	few	TRBJ1-1	CASSPPSGTGGANEAFF	TGTGCCAGCAGTCCTCCCTCCGGGACAGGGGGGGCCAATGAAGCTTTCTTT
NA	TRBV6-5	NA	TRBJ2-7	CASKGPGLHEQYF	TGTGCCAGCAAGGGTCCAGGCCTCCACGAGCAGTACTTC